The 8 T cell receptor beta chains below come from one sample, sequenced in a study of T cells after yellow fever vaccination. TCRdb re-analysed the 5' RACE reads in MiXCR, keeping a single row per CDR3 protein. Here the sample spans hundreds of thousands of distinct CDR3 sequences, around an eighth being singletons. Material: CD4+ T cells sorted from PBMCs, obtained 15 days after the yellow fever booster vaccination. The receptors originated from a man younger than 35 who received the YFV17D yellow fever vaccine.

This clonotype was observed a handful of times. V usage is TRBV6-2 or TRBV6-3 and J usage is TRBJ2-2; D possibly corresponds to TRBD2 (5 bases). Germline V CDR1 and CDR2: MNHEY, SVGEGT. This CDR3 spans 16 amino acids. Trimming pared 4 bases from V and 5 bases from J, leaving 17 bases between. For the CDR3, the DNA is TGTGCCAGCAGTTTAAGAAATGGACGGGGTACCGGGGAGCTGTTTTTT. Its translation: CASSLRNGRGTGELFF.

This clonotype was recorded a few times. The chain joins TRBV5-5 to TRBJ2-2, with 7 bases that match TRBD1. Germline assignment: CDR1 SGHKS and CDR2 YYEKEE (reference sequence). The trim removed 3 bases at V and 7 bases at J, leaving 3 bases unmatched. The CDR3 totals 13 residues. CDR3: CASSSQGHGELFF. The CDR3 coding sequence is TGTGCCAGCAGCTCACAGGGGCACGGGGAGCTGTTTTTT.

This clonotype has a handful of counts. The chain recombines TRBV19 with TRBJ2-1; 9 bases map to TRBD1. The J segment lost 4 bases and the V segment lost 5 bases, leaving 21 bases of the junction unmatched. CDR1 is LNHDA and CDR2 is SQIVND in the germline V gene (reference sequence). The CDR3 spans 20 residues. The CDR3 sequence is CASSRGQGFIAAPPYNEQFF. CDR3 sequence (DNA): TGTGCCAGTAGTCGAGGACAGGGGTTCATTGCGGCTCCTCCATACAATGAGCAGTTCTTC.

This chain links TRBV20-1 with TRBJ2-3; the match to TRBD2 covers 11 bases. CDR1 is DFQATT and CDR2 is SNEGSKA in the germline V gene (reference sequence). The CDR3 covers 15 residues. The V and J ends lost 5 bases and 9 bases, in that order; junction bases with no gene match: 13. CDR3 DNA: TGCAGTGCTCCAACTAGCGGGGGAGGGTTCGCCACGCAGTATTTT. Amino acid sequence: CSAPTSGGGFATQYF.

This clonotype was recorded a few times. The V call is TRBV4-3, the J call TRBJ1-5; D remains ambiguous. CDR1 is LGHNA and CDR2 is YSLEER in the germline V gene. The CDR3 contains 15 residues. The ends were cut back, 0 bases at V and 4 bases at J, with 10 bases in the middle. The CDR3 loop reads CASSQDGRTNQPQHF. The CDR3 DNA follows: TGCGCCAGCAGCCAAGACGGCCGCACAAATCAGCCCCAGCATTTT.

This clonotype was observed at least ten times. The chain carries TRBV12-3 or TRBV12-4 and TRBJ1-1; no clear D gene. CDR3 length: 13 residues. V lost 6 bases and J lost 4, with 12 bases in between. DNA for the CDR3: TGTGCCAGCAGCCGTGGGTGGGGCACTGAAGCTTTCTTT. Translation: CASSRGWGTEAFF.

This clonotype was recorded a few times. The genes are TRBV12-3 or TRBV12-4 and TRBJ2-2; 8 bases are a match to TRBD1. Trimming took 9 bases from V and 7 from J; bases not matched to a gene: 13. CDR3 length equals 15 residues. For the CDR3, the DNA is TGTGCCAGTACCGGGACAGGAAAGTTTAGCGGGGAGCTGTTTTTT. It encodes CASTGTGKFSGELFF.

There are a few counts of this clonotype. The genes are TRBV18 and TRBJ2-7; tentative D call: TRBD1 (6 bases). The V end was cut by 3 bases, the J end by 7 bases, with 10 bases between. CDR1 is KGHSH, CDR2 LQKENI, per germline. The CDR3 covers 12 residues. This CDR3 reads CASSPQGREQYF. The CDR3 DNA follows: TGTGCCAGCTCACCTCAGGGGCGGGAGCAGTACTTC.